The 21 T cell receptor beta chains below all came from one sample that was sequenced in a study of blood T cell repertoires in COVID-19. TCRdb's copy holds only in-frame clones and misses some; the assay was immunoSEQ multiplex PCR. The repertoire holds roughly 440,000 clones, with around 88% as singletons. Sequenced input: peripheral blood. These TCRs come from a woman in her 50s with COVID-19, enrolled during active disease.

Worth noting for this clone: Other DNA variants within this sample encode the same CDR3. The chain combines TRBV3-1 (or the pseudogene TRBV3-2) with TRBJ2-5; 9 nucleotides align to TRBD1. The germline CDR1 and CDR2 sequences are LGHDT and YNNKEL (reference sequence). The V and J ends lost 8 bases and 4 bases, in that order; junction bases with no gene match: 2. The CDR3 runs to 12 residues. CDR3: CASGQGRETQYF. CDR3 in DNA: TGTGCCAGCGGACAGGGGAGAGAGACCCAGTACTTC.

The chain uses TRBV6-5 and TRBJ1-2; 7 bases line up with TRBD1. J was trimmed by 4 bases and V by 5 bases; bases with no gene match: 7. The CDR3 covers 14 residues. The germline V gene has CDR1 MNHEY and CDR2 SVGAGI. CDR3 sequence reads: CASSRGPPGYGYTF. CDR3 DNA sequence: TGTGCCAGCAGTAGGGGGCCTCCGGGCTATGGCTACACCTTC.

The rearrangement links TRBV5-4 to TRBJ2-3, with 11 bases that match TRBD2. The J segment lost 6 bases and the V segment lost 6 bases, leaving 9 bases of the junction unmatched. The germline V gene has CDR1 SGHNT and CDR2 YYREEE (reference sequence). CDR3 length: 15 amino acids. Here the CDR3 DNA reads TGTGCCAGCACCCTAGCGGGGGGACCCATGGATACGCAGTATTTT. Its protein product is CASTLAGGPMDTQYF. Full variable domain (missing parts from reference TRBV5-4 and TRBJ2-3): ETGVTQSPTHLIKTRGQQVTLRCSSQSGHNTVSWYQQALGQGPQFIFQYYREEENGRGNFPPRFSGLQFPNYSSELNVNALELDDSALYLCASTLAGGPMDTQYFGPGTRLTVL.

V and J are TRBV5-6 and TRBJ1-5; D is unclear. The CDR3 length is 13 residues. Deletions cut 2 bases from V and 3 bases from J, with 6 bases between. Germline CDR1 reads SGHDT; CDR2 reads YYEEEE. CDR3 coding DNA: TGTGCCAGCAGCTTCAGTTTCAATCAGCCCCAGCATTTT. Amino acid sequence: CASSFSFNQPQHF.

The chain links TRBV6-5 to TRBJ1-6; D is undetermined. This CDR3 comprises 14 residues. Trimming took off 7 bases at V and 7 bases at J, with 14 bases between the two ends. Per the germline V gene, CDR1 is MNHEY and CDR2 is SVGAGI. The CDR3 region is CASTPREENSPLHF. CDR3 in DNA: TGTGCCAGCACCCCCCGAGAAGAAAATTCACCCCTCCACTTT.

V and J are TRBV6-1 and TRBJ2-2; TRBD1 aligns across 8 bases. The germline V gene has CDR1 MNHNS and CDR2 SASEGT. The CDR3 is made up of 16 amino acids. V lost 4 bases, J lost 4 bases, and 8 bases stayed unmatched. The CDR3 region is CASSVLPGGPTGELFF. The CDR3 coding sequence is TGTGCCAGCAGTGTACTCCCAGGGGGCCCCACCGGGGAGCTGTTTTTT.

This clone was seen more than once but under ten times. The genes are TRBV29-1 and TRBJ1-1, with D possibly TRBD1 on 5 matching bases. The CDR3 covers 12 residues. In germline, CDR1 is SQVTM, CDR2 ANQGSEA. The V end was cut by 3 bases, the J end by 11 bases, with 16 bases between. Written as DNA, the CDR3 is TGCAGCGTTGAGGACCTAGGGGAAGCGGCTTTCTTT. Its protein is CSVEDLGEAAFF.

The chain combines TRBV5-1 with TRBJ1-2; D is perhaps TRBD1 (6 bases). The CDR3 loop spans 13 amino acids. The germline V and J ends were trimmed by 5 bases and 1 base, with 9 bases remaining between them. Germline CDR1 and CDR2: SGHRS and YFSETQ. CDR3: CASREDSNYGYTF. The CDR3 DNA reads TGCGCCAGCAGAGAGGACAGTAACTATGGCTACACCTTC.

V and J are TRBV4-2 and TRBJ2-3; 10 nucleotides align to TRBD2. This CDR3 is 16 amino acids long. Germline assignment: CDR1 LGHNA and CDR2 YNFKEQ. Trimming at V came to 4 bases and at J to 3 bases, leaving 7 bases not matched to a gene. The CDR3 DNA reads as TGTGCCAGCAGCCGGGAGCGGGGGGGCGTGACAGATACGCAGTATTTT. Translated, it gives CASSRERGGVTDTQYF.

About this clone: An end of the junction does not agree with germline; a read error may underlie this. This rearrangement joins TRBV2 to TRBJ2-5; weak D call: TRBD2 (6 bases). The CDR3 spans 15 residues. CDR1 and CDR2 (germline): SNHLY, FYNNEI. Here the CDR3 DNA reads TGTGCCTGCAGTGGAATGGCGGGGTGGCAAGAGACCCAGTACTTC. It yields the protein CACSGMAGWQETQYF.

The rearrangement joins TRBV6-5 to TRBJ1-6, with TRBD1 matching over 7 bases. Germline V gene lookup returns CDR1 MNHEY and CDR2 SVGAGI. The ends lost 0 bases at V and 7 bases at J; junction bases unmatched: 6. This CDR3 region has 16 residues. Here the CDR3 reads CASSYSQDRRNSPLHF. The CDR3 region has the DNA TGTGCCAGCAGTTACTCCCAGGACAGGAGAAATTCACCCCTCCACTTT.

This sequence joins TRBV12-1 and TRBJ2-1; the D call of TRBD2 is as the table states it, not checked on the DNA. TRBV12-1 is a pseudogene locus. The CDR3 has 13 residues. CDR3 sequence: CASPPGGENEQFF. CDR3 in DNA: TGTGCCAGCCCCCCGGGGGGGGAAAATGAGCAGTTCTTC.

The chain couples TRBV29-1 to TRBJ1-1, with a possible D match to TRBD1 (5 bases). The CDR3 length is 14 residues. From germline, CDR1 is SQVTM and CDR2 ANQGSEA. V lost 4 bases and J 1 base, leaving 13 bases between the germline ends. CDR3 sequence reads: CSVGPGGGNTEAFF. The CDR3 DNA follows: TGCAGCGTTGGCCCGGGGGGTGGGAACACTGAAGCTTTCTTT.

The chain couples TRBV10-3 to TRBJ2-5, with D possibly being TRBD2 (5 bases). V dropped 8 bases and J dropped 7 bases, with 17 bases sitting between them. This CDR3 region has 13 residues. Looked up from germline, CDR1 is ENHRY and CDR2 is SYGVKD. CDR3 sequence reads: CAISEVLRPTQYF. The CDR3 region has the DNA TGTGCCATCTCGGAGGTTTTGCGTCCGACCCAGTACTTC.

CDR3 amino acids: CASSPPVRRGNSPLHF. In nucleotides, the CDR3 is TGTGCCAGCAGCCCACCTGTCCGCAGGGGAAATTCACCCCTCCACTTT. The chain recombines TRBV7-3 with TRBJ1-6, with D perhaps matching TRBD1 (6 bases). Germline V gene lookup returns CDR1 SGHTA and CDR2 FQGTGA. V lost 5 bases and J 7 bases, leaving 18 bases between the germline ends. CDR3 length equals 16 residues.

V usage is TRBV5-1 and J usage is TRBJ1-2; a possible D gene is TRBD1 (6 bases). V shed 0 bases and J shed 6 bases, with 12 bases lying between them. The CDR3 totals 14 residues. Germline CDR1 SGHRS, CDR2 YFSETQ. In DNA form, the CDR3 reads TGCGCCAGCAGCTTGGACAGGGCGGTGGATGGCTACACCTTC. Amino acids: CASSLDRAVDGYTF. Full variable domain (outside the CDR3, taken from reference TRBV5-1 and TRBJ1-2): KAGVTQTPRYLIKTRGQQVTLSCSPISGHRSVSWYQQTPGQGLQFLFEYFSETQRNKGNFPGRFSGRQFSNSRSEMNVSTLELGDSALYLCASSLDRAVDGYTFGSGTRLTVV.

The V and J genes are TRBV5-1 and TRBJ1-2; 10 bases align to TRBD1. The CDR3 totals 15 residues. Germline CDR1 SGHRS, CDR2 YFSETQ. Trimming removed 0 bases from V and 8 bases from J; junction bases left unmatched: 7. The CDR3 protein is CASSLAPGTGEGYTF. CDR3 DNA sequence: TGCGCCAGCAGCTTGGCCCCCGGGACAGGGGAAGGCTACACCTTC.

In DNA, the CDR3 is TGCGCCAGCAGCCGGGACAGCAACACTGAAGCTTTCTTT. Protein sequence: CASSRDSNTEAFF. The genes are TRBV5-1 and TRBJ1-1; 7 bases match TRBD1. CDR3 size: 13 residues. V lost 4 bases and J lost 2; bases outside the gene matches: 2. Germline V gene sequence: CDR1 SGHRS, CDR2 YFSETQ.

The rearrangement links TRBV27 to TRBJ1-2; D gene uncertain. This CDR3 comprises 14 residues. V gave up 5 bases and J gave up 8 bases, with 18 bases separating them. From germline, CDR1 is MNHEY and CDR2 SMNVEV (reference sequence). CDR3 coding DNA: TGTGCCAGCAGTCTCTCCCCAGGCCTTGCGGGCTACACCTTC. Amino acids: CASSLSPGLAGYTF.

This clone was picked up one time. In nucleotides, the CDR3 is TGTGCTTCTGAAGCGGGGGCCGGAGATACGCAGTATTTT. Amino acid sequence: CASEAGAGDTQYF. The V and J genes are TRBV30 and TRBJ2-3; TRBD2 matches 8 bases. The CDR3 covers 13 residues. Germline CDR1 and CDR2: GTSNPN and SVGIG (reference sequence).

The chain links TRBV10-1 to TRBJ1-5; D gene ambiguous. From germline, CDR1 is WNHNN and CDR2 SYGVQD (reference sequence). This CDR3 has 13 amino acids. Trimming cost V 4 bases and J 8 bases, with 12 bases left between them. The DNA for the CDR3 is TGCGCCAGCAGTGCCACCACCGGGGAGCCCCAGCATTTT. As protein: CASSATTGEPQHF.